Listed below are T cell receptor beta chains from one sample, sequenced in a study of identifying expanded T cells in peripheral blood. Clones were sequenced by immunoSEQ multiplex PCR, and TCRdb holds only the in-frame ones, with some missing. The sample consists of about 91,000 clones, about 88% of them appearing once. The source material was blood. These TCRs come from a person between 18 and 75 years old in good health. The CDR3 runs from the conserved cysteine through the conserved F or W. Each record gives: J gene, clone size, V gene, CDR3 length, D gene, CDR3 DNA, CDR3 protein. D genes are given only for firm matches. Where a row states a size, it is once, few, many or the class of an expanded clone; other rows omit it.

TRBJ2-5 | - | TRBV5-1 | 15 | TRBD1 | TGCGCCAGCAGCGGGACAGGGAGGGGAACTTGGACCCAGTACTTC | CASSGTGRGTWTQYF
TRBJ2-5 | - | TRBV5-1 | 13 | - | TGCGCCAGCAGCTTGGCGGCAGGGGAGACCCAGTACTTC | CASSLAAGETQYF
TRBJ2-7 | - | TRBV5-1 | 15 | TRBD1 | TGCGCCAGCAGCTTGGCCCCACAGGGGGCCGGCGAGCAGTACTTC | CASSLAPQGAGEQYF
TRBJ2-5 | - | TRBV30 | 14 | TRBD2 | TGTGCCTGGAGTCGGACTAGCGGGGGGGAGACCCAGTACTTC | CAWSRTSGGETQYF
TRBJ2-1 | - | TRBV19 | 13 | TRBD2 | TGTGCCAGTAGGGGACTAGCGGGGAATGAGCAGTTCTTC | CASRGLAGNEQFF
TRBJ1-1 | - | TRBV4-1 | 12 | - | TGCGCCAGCAGCCACCATAACACTGAAGCTTTCTTT | CASSHHNTEAFF
TRBJ2-3 | - | TRBV7-3 | 14 | - | TGTGCCAGCAGCCCCTCGAGGAGGGAGGATACGCAGTATTTT | CASSPSRREDTQYF
TRBJ2-3 | - | TRBV19 | 18 | TRBD1 | TGTGCCAGTAGTATACTTTCCACGACAGGGTCTAGCACAGATACGCAGTATTTT | CASSILSTTGSSTDTQYF
TRBJ2-7 | - | TRBV6-5 | 16 | - | TGTGCCAGCAGTTACCCCCGGGGAAAGGGCACCTACGAGCAGTACTTC | CASSYPRGKGTYEQYF
TRBJ2-5 | - | TRBV27 | 17 | - | TGTGCCAGCAGTTCCTCGACAGGCTCGGAGAGGAGGGAGACCCAGTACTTC | CASSSSTGSERRETQYF
TRBJ1-1 | - | TRBV6-1 | 14 | - | TGTGCCGCACCTTGGGGGGCGGGGAACACTGAAGCTTTCTTT | CAAPWGAGNTEAFF
TRBJ2-4 | once | TRBV19 | 15 | - | TGTGCCAGTAGTACCACGACAGTAGCCAAAAACATTCAGTACTTC | CASSTTTVAKNIQYF
TRBJ2-3 | few | TRBV4-3 | 17 | - | TGCGCCAGCAGCCAGGACCATTCTAGCGTACTCACAGATACGCAGTATTTT | CASSQDHSSVLTDTQYF
TRBJ1-1 | - | TRBV5-4 | 15 | TRBD1 | TGTGCCAGCAGCTTCCCAGGGGGCGAGAGAAGTAAGGCTTTCTTT | CASSFPGGERSKAFF
TRBJ1-2 | - | TRBV6-5 | 12 | - | TGTGCCAGCTCTTCATCTAACTATGGCTACACCTTC | CASSSSNYGYTF
TRBJ2-1 | - | TRBV2 | 14 | - | TGTGCCAGCAGCATTCGGCAGGGACGTAATGAGCAGTTCTTC | CASSIRQGRNEQFF
TRBJ2-2 | - | TRBV28 | 17 | TRBD1 | TGTGCCAGCAGCGAAAGACAGGGTATAGGGAACACCGGGGAGCTGTTTTTT | CASSERQGIGNTGELFF
TRBJ2-3 | - | TRBV10-3 | 14 | TRBD2 | TGTGCCATCAGGACTAGCGGGGGGGCAGATACGCAGTATTTT | CAIRTSGGADTQYF
TRBJ2-4 | once | TRBV5-1 | 18 | - | TGCGCCAGCAGCCAGACCCCCCCAGGAGCTCTAGCCAAAAACATTCAGTACTTC | CASSQTPPGALAKNIQYF
TRBJ1-5 | - | TRBV19 | 15 | - | TGTGCCAGTAGTATAGCTTCGACGGGGGGTCAGCCCCAGCATTTT | CASSIASTGGQPQHF
TRBJ2-3 | - | TRBV5-4 | 15 | TRBD2 | TGTGCCAGCAGCAGAAGCGGGAGTGGCACAGATACGCAGTATTTT | CASSRSGSGTDTQYF
TRBJ2-2 | - | TRBV6-1 | 13 | - | TGTGCCAGCAGTGAAGTAGAGACCGGGGAGCTGTTTTTT | CASSEVETGELFF
TRBJ2-7 | medium-sized | TRBV2 | 10 | - | TGTGCCGTCGGATACTACGAGCAGTACTTC | CAVGYYEQYF
TRBJ2-7 | - | TRBV6-1 | 13 | - | TGTGCCAGCACAAAAGACACGGCCTACGAGCAGTACTTC | CASTKDTAYEQYF
TRBJ2-6 | - | TRBV5-1 | 15 | - | TGCGCCAGCAGCTCTGGGGGAGCTGGGGCCAACGTCCTGACTTTC | CASSSGGAGANVLTF
TRBJ2-5 | - | TRBV2 | 14 | - | TGTGCCAGCAGTGAGGGTCGGGAGACGGGGACCCAGTACTTC | CASSEGRETGTQYF
TRBJ1-2 | - | TRBV6-1 | 14 | TRBD1 | TGTGCCAGCAGGGGGAACAGGGGTGATTATGGCTACACCTTC | CASRGNRGDYGYTF
TRBJ1-2 | - | TRBV5-1 | 17 | - | TGCGCCAGCAGCAAATCGGTACCGGGACAAGATAATGATGGCTACACCTTC | CASSKSVPGQDNDGYTF
TRBJ2-1 | once | TRBV6-1 | 15 | TRBD2 | TGTGCCAGCTCCCATAGCGGGGGTAGTTTCAATGAGCAGTTCTTC | CASSHSGGSFNEQFF
TRBJ2-7 | - | TRBV19 | 14 | - | TGTGCCATTAACCCAACAAAAAGCCGTTACGAGCAGTACTTC | CAINPTKSRYEQYF
TRBJ2-5 | - | TRBV19 | 17 | TRBD2 | TGTGCCAGTACCTCCCGAGCCAGCGGGGGGCTCCAAGAGACCCAGTACTTC | CASTSRASGGLQETQYF